The clone carrying this T cell receptor beta chain was seen once. Its antigen is unidentified. The data are from a study of memory CD4+ T cells and cytomegalovirus serostatus. In the study overall: Donors were healthy Belgian adults, under 10 CMV seropositive and roughly 25 seronegative.

The sort gate was single viable CD3+CD4+CD8-CD45RO+ cells for memory CD4+ T cells. Serostatus was set by detecting CMV pp150, pp28, p38, p52 IgG. J lost 6 bases, V lost 6 bases, and 1 base had no gene match. Germline V CDR1 and CDR2: WSHSY, SAAADI. The CDR3 covers 13 residues. Study findings and constraints: Each of approximately 61 CMV-associated TCRbeta sequences occurred in one to five individuals.

Produced via immunoSEQ multiplex PCR; TCRdb's table is partial and in-frame only. The sample has 40,000 to 50,000 clones, 60% to 80% seen once. Input material: memory CD4+ T cells from blood. The TCR comes from an adult in good health and CMV-seronegative. This rearrangement joins TRBV10-2 to TRBJ2-2; 10 bases align to TRBD2. CDR3 sequence (DNA): TGCGCCAGCAGGAGCGGGGGGGCCGGGGAGCTGTTTTTT. This codes for CASRSGGAGELFF.